The 6 T cell receptor beta chains reported below all come from one sample, sequenced in a study of OX40 agonist ivuxolimab in advanced cancers. This table comes from immunoSEQ multiplex PCR, and its TCRdb copy is limited to in-frame clones, with some not included. Counted here are approximately 70,000 clones, approximately 90% occurring once; the ten biggest clones make up 0.25% to 0.3%. The sample in question was CD4+ or CD8+ T cells sorted from blood, obtained in a trial of the OX40 agonist ivuxolimab. The receptors here all came from an adult with an advanced solid tumor such as melanoma, head and neck, liver or kidney cancer.

In DNA form, the CDR3 reads TGTGCCAGCAGCGTAGAAGGTAGCGGGTTAAATGAGCAGTTCTTC. Translation: CASSVEGSGLNEQFF. The gene calls are TRBV9 and TRBJ2-1; TRBD2 agrees at 7 bases. Germline assignment: CDR1 SGDLS and CDR2 YYNGEE. CDR3 length: 15 residues. Losses at the gene ends were 0 bases for V and 7 bases for J; bases not matched to a gene: 7.

The chain employs TRBV2 and TRBJ2-2, with D maybe TRBD2 (5 bases). Trimming removed 4 bases at V and 2 bases at J, with 20 bases between. Germline CDR1 SNHLY, CDR2 FYNNEI. The CDR3 consists of 18 residues. CDR3 in DNA: TGTGCCAGCAGTGCACAAGGAGCGGTCTTGGGTAACACCGGGGAGCTGTTTTTT. Protein sequence: CASSAQGAVLGNTGELFF.

The V gene is TRBV10-3, the J gene TRBJ2-5; 12 nucleotides match TRBD2. This CDR3 comprises 19 residues. CDR1 ENHRY and CDR2 SYGVKD come from the germline V gene. Trimming cost V 2 bases and J 1 base; bases outside gene matches: 11. The DNA for the CDR3 is TGTGCCATCAGTGAGCCGACGCTAGCGGGAGGGCCAGGCCAAGAGACCCAGTACTTC. This sequence encodes CAISEPTLAGGPGQETQYF.

V is TRBV6-5 and J is TRBJ1-1; no clear D gene. Germline V gene data show CDR1 as MNHEY and CDR2 as SVGAGI. The V end lost 0 bases, the J end lost 2 bases, and 7 bases lay between the germline ends. The CDR3 length is 14 residues. This CDR3 is CASSYSTENTEAFF. Here the CDR3 DNA reads TGTGCCAGCAGTTACTCTACGGAAAACACTGAAGCTTTCTTT.

The gene calls are TRBV27 and TRBJ1-1; 8 bases align to TRBD1. Trimming removed 5 bases from V and 6 bases from J; junction bases left unmatched: 11. The length of the CDR3 is 15 residues. CDR1 MNHEY and CDR2 SMNVEV come from the germline V gene (reference sequence). CDR3 sequence: CASSTRQGWDAEAFF. For the CDR3, the DNA is TGTGCCAGCAGTACCAGACAGGGGTGGGACGCTGAAGCTTTCTTT.

This chain links TRBV29-1 with TRBJ2-7; perhaps D is TRBD1 or TRBD2 (5 bases each). The V and J ends lost 4 bases and 2 bases respectively, with 9 bases between them. Germline lookup yields CDR1 SQVTM and CDR2 ANQGSEA. The CDR3 consists of 12 residues. This chain's CDR3 is CSVAQGAYEQYF. The CDR3 nucleotides read TGCAGCGTTGCCCAGGGAGCCTACGAGCAGTACTTC.